The TCR beta chain described here comes from a study of cytomegalovirus exposure and HLA in healthy donors. This PCR relied on a set of 60 Vbeta primers and 13 Jbeta primers. Here immunoSEQ multiplex PCR was the method, and the copy in TCRdb shows in-frame clones only, minus some. The sample contains about 170,000 clones, 70% to 80% of which appear only once. The CDR3 covers 13 residues. Germline CDR1 LNHDA, CDR2 SQIVND (reference sequence). The V end was cut by 5 bases, the J end by 9 bases, with 14 bases between. This clone was seen a handful of times. This receptor was obtained from a woman aged 45 to 65 in good health and CMV-seronegative. The chain combines TRBV19 with TRBJ1-5; D uncertain. The material sequenced was PBMCs. The CDR3 loop reads CASSSTVMGPQHF. The CDR3 nucleotides read TGTGCCAGTAGTTCAACAGTGATGGGGCCCCAGCATTTT.